Presented here are 16 T cell receptor beta chains from one specimen sequenced in a study of a mutant IDH1 vaccine in newly diagnosed glioma. Their antigen targets remain unknown. As for time point: week 47, end of study. A 20-mer mutant IDH1 peptide at 300 ug was injected subcutaneously with topical imiquimod. Profiling relied on immunoSEQ multiplex PCR, and the TCRdb table lists in-frame clones only, not all of them. Among tens of thousands of clones listed, 70% to 85% were seen once. Sequenced here: PBMCs, sampled from a glioma patient whose treatment included an IDH1 peptide vaccine. The receptors were sampled from a man aged 50 to 59 with glioma.

CDR3 loop: CASSEQPGTTNQPQHF. CDR3 sequence (DNA): TGTGCCAGCAGTGAACAGCCGGGGACAACAAATCAGCCCCAGCATTTT. V usage is TRBV2 and J usage is TRBJ1-5; possible D gene TRBD1, 6 bases. This CDR3 is built from 16 residues. The V gene lost 2 bases and the J gene lost 4 bases, with 15 bases spanning the gap. Per germline, CDR1 SNHLY and CDR2 FYNNEI.

The chain employs TRBV5-1 and TRBJ2-2; 9 nucleotides agree with TRBD1. The germline CDR1 and CDR2 sequences are SGHRS and YFSETQ. Unmatched junction bases numbered 6, after V lost 2 bases and J lost 4 bases. The CDR3 sequence is 16 residues long. Here the CDR3 DNA reads TGCGCCAGCAGCTTCCGGGACAGGGTCCCCACCGGGGAGCTGTTTTTT. This codes for CASSFRDRVPTGELFF.

This clone was counted a few times. The chain recombines TRBV18 with TRBJ1-1; no firm D call. The CDR3 has 14 residues. Germline V gene lookup returns CDR1 KGHSH and CDR2 LQKENI. V was shortened by 2 bases and J by 1 base, with 8 bases between the two germline ends. The CDR3 DNA reads TGTGCCAGCTCACCAGGGCCGGGGAACACTGAAGCTTTCTTT. Encoded protein: CASSPGPGNTEAFF.

Only a few counts were recorded for this clone. This chain joins TRBV10-3 and TRBJ1-1; D call uncertain. There are 11 residues in the CDR3. In germline, CDR1 is ENHRY, CDR2 SYGVKD. V dropped 6 bases and J dropped 4 bases, with 6 bases sitting between them. The chain's CDR3 is CAIRLGTEAFF. CDR3 bases: TGTGCCATCAGGTTGGGCACTGAAGCTTTCTTT.

The V and J genes are TRBV7-9 and TRBJ1-3; unclear D gene. From germline, CDR1 is SEHNR and CDR2 FQNEAQ (reference sequence). This CDR3 region has 14 residues. V was clipped by 1 base and J by 4 bases, with 8 bases between them. CDR3 residues: CASSLVTDGNTIYF. The CDR3 DNA reads TGTGCCAGCAGCTTAGTAACAGACGGAAACACCATATATTTT.

The rearrangement joins TRBV14 to TRBJ1-2, with 7 positions matching TRBD1. The ends lost 5 bases at V and 8 bases at J; junction bases unmatched: 8. CDR3 length equals 13 residues. Per germline, CDR1 SGHDN and CDR2 FVKESK. Here the CDR3 DNA reads TGTGCCAGCAGCGTGACAGGGCCGGCCGGCTACACCTTC. It encodes CASSVTGPAGYTF.

This clone has more than one count but fewer than ten. The chain employs TRBV28 and TRBJ2-6; D is unresolved. The CDR3 contains 12 residues. V lost 6 bases, J lost 1 base, and 1 base lay in between. Germline V gene sequence: CDR1 MDHEN, CDR2 SYDVKM. CDR3 nucleotide sequence: TGTGCCAGCAGGTCTGGGGCCAACGTCCTGACTTTC. Translating it yields CASRSGANVLTF.

The J gene is TRBJ2-5, the V gene TRBV7-8; D remains unclear. Germline-derived CDR1 and CDR2 are SGHVS and FQNEAQ. The V end was cut by 5 bases, the J end by 5 bases, with 12 bases between. This CDR3 has 13 amino acids. The chain's CDR3 is CASSPPTWETQYF. The CDR3 DNA reads as TGTGCCAGCAGCCCACCTACCTGGGAGACCCAGTACTTC.

This rearrangement joins TRBV4-3 to TRBJ2-5; D remains unclear. Germline V lookup: CDR1 LGHNA, CDR2 YSLEER. Trimming shortened V by 1 base and J by 5 bases, and 11 bases separated the two germline ends. The CDR3 covers 14 residues. This CDR3 reads CASSQGVASETQYF. The CDR3 coding sequence is TGCGCCAGCAGCCAAGGTGTGGCTTCGGAGACCCAGTACTTC.

For this clone: Mismatch with germline at one junction end may stem from a read error. This chain links TRBV29-1 with TRBJ1-1; 7 bases line up with TRBD1. The germline V gene encodes CDR1 SQVTM and CDR2 ANQGSEA. The CDR3 totals 12 residues. Here the CDR3 reads CSVDRGAKGFSF. In DNA, the CDR3 is TGCAGCGTTGACAGGGGGGCGAAAGGATTTAGCTTT.

This clone came up once. The chain joins TRBV7-6 to TRBJ2-1; D ambiguous. The V end lost 3 bases, the J end lost 0 bases, and 15 bases lay between the germline ends. Germline assignment: CDR1 SGHVS and CDR2 FNYEAQ. The CDR3 length is 17 residues. Here the CDR3 reads CASSFTAQRSSYNEQFF. The CDR3 nucleotides are TGTGCCAGCAGCTTCACGGCCCAAAGGAGCTCCTACAATGAGCAGTTCTTC.

The sample holds one count of this clone. V is TRBV6-1 and J is TRBJ1-5; D possibly corresponds to TRBD1 (5 bases). V lost 4 bases, J lost 1 base, and 11 bases lay in between. The CDR3 is 15 residues long. Germline V gene data show CDR1 as MNHNS and CDR2 as SASEGT. Here the CDR3 reads CASSVQGRSNQPQHF. The DNA for the CDR3 is TGTGCCAGCAGTGTGCAGGGCCGGAGCAATCAGCCCCAGCATTTT.

This clone has only one observation. This sequence joins TRBV5-1 and TRBJ2-2; tentative D call: TRBD1 (5 bases). The germline gives CDR1 SGHRS, CDR2 YFSETQ. The length of the CDR3 is 14 residues. The V end was cut by 1 base, the J end by 1 base, with 5 bases between. CDR3 sequence reads: CASSLTGNTGELFF. CDR3 DNA sequence: TGCGCCAGCAGCTTGACAGGGAACACCGGGGAGCTGTTTTTT.

This rearrangement joins TRBV29-1 to TRBJ2-4; 13 bases match TRBD2. The V segment lost 6 bases and the J segment 7 bases; nucleotides outside the gene matches: 15. CDR1 and CDR2 from the germline V gene are SQVTM and ANQGSEA. The CDR3 spans 17 residues. The chain's CDR3 is CSVGLAGAVGAGNIQYF. CDR3 in DNA: TGCAGCGTCGGACTAGCGGGGGCGGTCGGCGCTGGGAACATTCAGTACTTC. The full variable domain, with the rest looked up from reference TRBV29-1 and TRBJ2-4, is SAVISQKPSRDICQRGTSLTIQCQVDSQVTMMFWYRQQPGQSLTLIATANQGSEATYESGFVIDKFPISRPNLTFSTLTVSNMSPEDSSIYLCSVGLAGAVGAGNIQYFGAGTRLSVL.

The chain links TRBV21-1 to TRBJ2-5; TRBD2, the D gene given by the table, was not confirmed from the DNA. TRBV21-1 is shown as a pseudogene. The CDR3 loop spans 13 amino acids. The CDR3 region has the DNA TGTGCCAGCAGCGTCTATTCCGTAGAGACCCAGTACTTC. Its translation is CASSVYSVETQYF.

The chain combines TRBV20-1 with TRBJ2-1; a weak D match, TRBD2 (5 bases). The V gene lost 6 bases and the J gene lost 10 bases, with 13 bases spanning the gap. The CDR3 contains 11 residues. The V gene's germline CDR1 is DFQATT and CDR2 SNEGSKA (reference sequence). CDR3 bases: TGCAGTGCACGGCGGGCTCGGGAGCAGTTCTTC. Encoded protein: CSARRAREQFF.